This T cell receptor beta chain derives from a study of blood T cell repertoires in COVID-19. Sequencing used immunoSEQ multiplex PCR; TCRdb keeps in-frame clones, though not all of them. This sample yields a few hundred thousand clones, of which over 75% are seen a single time; over 0.8% belongs to the top ten. The ends were cut back, 5 bases at V and 9 bases at J, with 14 bases in the middle. The CDR3 extends over 13 amino acids. Germline V CDR1 and CDR2: MNHEY, SVGEGT. This TCR was sampled from a woman aged 30 to 39 who had recovered from COVID-19. Sequenced sample: PBMCs or T cells enriched from blood (not recorded which). J is TRBJ1-5 and V is TRBV6-2 or TRBV6-3; D not certain. The CDR3, as DNA: TGTGCCAGCAGTGGCTCCCCCGCGGGGCCCCAGCATTTT. Its protein product is CASSGSPAGPQHF.